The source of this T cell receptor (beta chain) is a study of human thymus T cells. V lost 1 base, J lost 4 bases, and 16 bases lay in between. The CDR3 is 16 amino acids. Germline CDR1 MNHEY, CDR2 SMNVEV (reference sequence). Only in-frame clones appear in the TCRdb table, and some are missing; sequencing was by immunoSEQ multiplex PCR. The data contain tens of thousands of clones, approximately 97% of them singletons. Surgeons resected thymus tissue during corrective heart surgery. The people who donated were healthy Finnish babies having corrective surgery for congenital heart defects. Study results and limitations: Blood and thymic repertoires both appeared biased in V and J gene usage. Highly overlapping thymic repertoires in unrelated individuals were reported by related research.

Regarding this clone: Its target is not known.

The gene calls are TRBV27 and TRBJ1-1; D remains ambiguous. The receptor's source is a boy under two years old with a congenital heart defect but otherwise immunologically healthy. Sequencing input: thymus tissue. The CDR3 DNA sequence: TGTGCCAGCAGTTTATTACCTTCGACCCTTCCCACTGAAGCTTTCTTT. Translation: CASSLLPSTLPTEAFF.